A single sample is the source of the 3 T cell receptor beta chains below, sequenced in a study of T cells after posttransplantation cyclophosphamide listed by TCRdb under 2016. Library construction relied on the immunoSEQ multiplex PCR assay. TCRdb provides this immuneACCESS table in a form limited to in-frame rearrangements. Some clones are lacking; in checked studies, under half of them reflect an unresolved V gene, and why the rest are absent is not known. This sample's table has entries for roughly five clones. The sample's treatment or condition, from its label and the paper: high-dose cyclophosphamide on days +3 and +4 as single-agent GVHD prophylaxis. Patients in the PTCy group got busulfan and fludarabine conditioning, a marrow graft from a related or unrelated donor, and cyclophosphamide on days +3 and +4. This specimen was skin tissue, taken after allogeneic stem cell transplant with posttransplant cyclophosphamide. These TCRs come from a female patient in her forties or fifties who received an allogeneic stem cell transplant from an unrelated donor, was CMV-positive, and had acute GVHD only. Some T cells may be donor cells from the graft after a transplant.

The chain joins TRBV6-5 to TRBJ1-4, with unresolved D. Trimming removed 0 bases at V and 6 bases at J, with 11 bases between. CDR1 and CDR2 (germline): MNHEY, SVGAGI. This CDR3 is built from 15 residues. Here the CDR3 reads CASSYSGRKDEKLFF. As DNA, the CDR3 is TGTGCCAGCAGTTACTCGGGCAGGAAGGATGAAAAACTGTTTTTT.

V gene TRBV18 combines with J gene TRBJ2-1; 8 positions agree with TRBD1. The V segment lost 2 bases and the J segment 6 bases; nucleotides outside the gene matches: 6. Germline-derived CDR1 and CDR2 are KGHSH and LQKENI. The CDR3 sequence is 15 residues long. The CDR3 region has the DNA TGTGCCAGCTCACCAGGACAGGGCAAGGGCAATGAGCAGTTCTTC. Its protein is CASSPGQGKGNEQFF.

CDR3 nucleotide sequence: TGTGCCAGCAGCCCAAACACAGATACGCAGTATTTT. This codes for CASSPNTDTQYF. The rearrangement uses TRBV9 and TRBJ2-3; D unclear. The CDR3 runs 12 residues. V was trimmed by 4 bases and J by 2 bases, leaving 5 bases between them. Germline V gene sequence: CDR1 SGDLS, CDR2 YYNGEE.